This T cell receptor beta chain was captured in a study of vaccination effects on CD4 cells after COVID-19. Viral peptide pools were used in the ViraFEST assay to expand antigen-specific CD4+ T cells, and sequencing came afterward. The culture ran for nine to ten days, and then CD4+ T cells were isolated. The cohort was immunized with two doses of either the BNT162b2 or mRNA-1273 vaccine. The researchers cultured fewer than 2.5 million PBMC per well with 9.5 to 10 IU/ml IL-2 and roughly 10 ug/ml peptides. The CDR3 has 12 residues. CDR1 and CDR2 from the germline V gene are DFQATT and SNEGSKA (reference sequence). The V and J ends lost 3 bases and 5 bases respectively, with 10 bases between them. Assay used: immunoSEQ multiplex PCR; TCRdb lists only in-frame clones, some missing. The repertoire includes some 68,000 clones, approximately 81% of them detected once, and 1.2% sits in the top ten. About this clone: The antigen is undetermined.

Sequences were derived from CD4+ T cells from PBMCs cultured with HCoV-229E spike peptides, sampled after COVID-19 vaccination. This chain links TRBV20-1 with TRBJ2-5; no firm D call. The sequence was collected from a human donor who received a COVID-19 vaccine. This chain's CDR3 is CSASFQQETQYF. DNA of the CDR3: TGCAGTGCTAGTTTCCAACAGGAGACCCAGTACTTC.